The 15 T cell receptor beta chains below come from one sample, sequenced in a study of blood T cell repertoires in COVID-19 (dated by TCRdb to 2019 to 2021). Receptor amplification or capture employed the immunoSEQ multiplex PCR assay. In its TCRdb copy, this immuneACCESS table keeps in-frame sequences only and misses some clones. Where compared with another copy, unresolved V genes explain less than half of these, and the others have no known cause. This sample gives over 110,000 clones in total; 70% to 90% of them show up just once. The ten largest clonotypes hold 28% of the sample. Input material: peripheral blood. The origin of the receptors is a human donor in a cohort sampled during active COVID-19.

The chain is built from TRBV6-6 and TRBJ1-1; TRBD1 is a possible D gene (5 bases). The CDR3 runs 13 residues. The V end was cut by 2 bases, the J end by 5 bases, with 9 bases between. Germline V gene data show CDR1 as MNHNY and CDR2 as SVGAGI (reference sequence). CDR3 bases: TGTGCCAGCAGTTACGCGGAGGGGACTGAAGCTTTCTTT. Its translation: CASSYAEGTEAFF.

The chain is built from TRBV7-9 and TRBJ1-1; 8 nucleotides agree with TRBD1. Unmatched junction bases numbered 5, after V lost 5 bases and J lost 0 bases. CDR3 length: 15 amino acids. Germline lookup yields CDR1 SEHNR and CDR2 FQNEAQ (reference sequence). CDR3 loop: CASSPRTGMNTEAFF. As DNA, the CDR3 is TGTGCCAGCAGCCCTAGGACAGGGATGAACACTGAAGCTTTCTTT.

The chain is built from TRBV6-5 and TRBJ2-5; maybe TRBD1 (7 bases). Germline V lookup: CDR1 MNHEY, CDR2 SVGAGI. This CDR3 region has 14 residues. V dropped 8 bases and J dropped 3 bases, with 16 bases sitting between them. The CDR3: CASQGRGEKETQYF. The CDR3 DNA reads as TGTGCCAGCCAGGGCAGGGGGGAGAAAGAGACCCAGTACTTC.

This clone was picked up one time. In the same sample, other DNA sequences code for this CDR3. The chain joins TRBV3-1 (or the pseudogene TRBV3-2) to TRBJ2-7; TRBD1 agrees at 7 bases. Germline-derived CDR1 and CDR2 are LGHDT and YNNKEL (reference sequence). Trimming at V came to 4 bases and at J to 1 base, leaving 4 bases not matched to a gene. The CDR3 runs to 14 residues. CDR3 coding DNA: TGTGCCAGCAGCCCCCGACAGGGTTCCTACGAGCAGTACTTC. This translates into CASSPRQGSYEQYF.

The J gene is TRBJ1-4, the V gene TRBV5-6, with 11 bases matching TRBD1. This CDR3 spans 18 amino acids. Germline lookup yields CDR1 SGHDT and CDR2 YYEEEE. The J segment lost 3 bases and the V segment lost 3 bases, leaving 10 bases of the junction unmatched. The CDR3 sequence: CASSSRDRGVLANEKLFF. DNA of the CDR3: TGTGCCAGCAGCTCCCGGGACAGGGGGGTCTTAGCTAATGAAAAACTGTTTTTT.

This clone was detected once. The chain combines TRBV10-3 with TRBJ1-4; D might be TRBD1 (6 bases). The V gene lost 11 bases and the J gene lost 8 bases, with 18 bases spanning the gap. The CDR3 extends over 13 amino acids. Per germline, CDR1 ENHRY and CDR2 SYGVKD. The CDR3 sequence is CAARGGDHEKLFF. The CDR3 region has the DNA TGTGCCGCCCGAGGGGGGGACCACGAAAAACTGTTTTTT.

The count of this clone is one. The rearrangement uses TRBV3-1 (or the pseudogene TRBV3-2) and TRBJ1-6; TRBD1 matches at 8 bases. Germline CDR1 is LGHDT and CDR2 is YNNKEL (reference sequence). Unmatched junction bases numbered 4, after V lost 4 bases and J lost 5 bases. The CDR3 has 15 amino acids. For the CDR3, the DNA is TGTGCCAGCAGCCTCGGACAGGGCCATAATTCACCCCTCCACTTT. Amino acids: CASSLGQGHNSPLHF.

The genes are TRBV5-1 and TRBJ2-2, with unresolved D. This CDR3 spans 15 amino acids. Trimming removed 4 bases at V and 3 bases at J, with 13 bases between. Per germline, CDR1 SGHRS and CDR2 YFSETQ. In DNA, the CDR3 is TGCGCCAGCAGCCCCACCCCAGGTTACACCGGGGAGCTGTTTTTT. This encodes CASSPTPGYTGELFF.

This clone was counted a single time. The V gene is TRBV5-8, the J gene TRBJ2-1; TRBD1 matches at 12 bases. Germline CDR1 SGHTS, CDR2 YDEGEE. V shed 2 bases, J shed 8 bases, and the junction held 5 bases outside the gene matches. CDR3 size: 15 residues. In DNA form, the CDR3 reads TGTGCCAGCAGCTTCCAGGGACAGGGGGCTGATGAGCAGTTCTTC. It codes for CASSFQGQGADEQFF. The entire variable domain, with the rest obtained from reference TRBV5-8 and TRBJ2-1, is as follows: EAGVTQSPTHLIKTRGQQATLRCSPISGHTSVYWYQQALGLGLQFLLWYDEGEERNRGNFPPRFSGRQFPNYSSELNVNALELEDSALYLCASSFQGQGADEQFFGPGTRLTVL.

This chain joins TRBV5-1 and TRBJ2-4, with D hard to call. The CDR3 has 15 amino acids. With 0 bases removed from V and 2 bases from J, the gap between germline ends came to 9 bases. Germline CDR1 reads SGHRS; CDR2 reads YFSETQ. The CDR3 is CASSLGPGTKNIQYF. The CDR3 nucleotides are TGCGCCAGCAGCTTGGGCCCTGGCACCAAAAACATTCAGTACTTC.

The J gene is TRBJ2-7, the V gene TRBV11-1, with TRBD1 identical over 7 bases. CDR3 length: 13 amino acids. The V gene's germline CDR1 is SGHAT and CDR2 FQDESV (reference sequence). The trim removed 5 bases at V and 3 bases at J, leaving 4 bases unmatched. The CDR3 loop is CASSETGIYEQYF. In DNA, the CDR3 is TGTGCCAGCAGCGAGACAGGGATCTACGAGCAGTACTTC.

The CDR3 DNA follows: TGCGCCAGCAGCTTGCGGGGGGCCACCTACGAGCAGTACTTC. Translated, it gives CASSLRGATYEQYF. This chain links TRBV5-1 with TRBJ2-7; weak D call: TRBD2 (7 bases). Trimming cost V 1 base and J 2 bases, with 10 bases left between them. CDR3 length equals 14 residues. Germline loops: CDR1 SGHRS, CDR2 YFSETQ.

This clone was seen only a few times. The chain combines TRBV10-1 with TRBJ1-2; 9 bases agree with TRBD1. CDR3 size: 17 residues. Germline V gene sequence: CDR1 WNHNN, CDR2 SYGVQD (reference sequence). V lost 6 bases, J lost 7 bases, and 18 bases stayed unmatched. CDR3 residues: CASSSRDRDWILGGYTF. CDR3 coding DNA: TGCGCCAGCAGCTCCCGGGACAGGGACTGGATTCTAGGTGGCTACACCTTC.

The chain joins TRBV7-3 to TRBJ1-1, with 10 bases aligning to TRBD1. CDR3 length equals 16 residues. V dropped 5 bases and J dropped 1; count of bases not matched to a gene: 7. Germline V gene sequence: CDR1 SGHTA, CDR2 FQGTGA. CDR3 region: CASSLMGQGTNTEAFF. The DNA of the CDR3 is TGTGCCAGCAGCCTGATGGGACAGGGGACGAACACTGAAGCTTTCTTT.

The V and J genes are TRBV7-8 and TRBJ2-7, with a weak D call TRBD1 (5 bases). Per the germline V gene, CDR1 is SGHVS and CDR2 is FQNEAQ. The CDR3 runs 14 residues. The V gene lost 4 bases and the J gene lost 2 bases, with 12 bases spanning the gap. CDR3 bases: TGTGCCAGCAGCTCCCCGGCAGGGACCTACGAGCAGTACTTC. It translates to CASSSPAGTYEQYF.